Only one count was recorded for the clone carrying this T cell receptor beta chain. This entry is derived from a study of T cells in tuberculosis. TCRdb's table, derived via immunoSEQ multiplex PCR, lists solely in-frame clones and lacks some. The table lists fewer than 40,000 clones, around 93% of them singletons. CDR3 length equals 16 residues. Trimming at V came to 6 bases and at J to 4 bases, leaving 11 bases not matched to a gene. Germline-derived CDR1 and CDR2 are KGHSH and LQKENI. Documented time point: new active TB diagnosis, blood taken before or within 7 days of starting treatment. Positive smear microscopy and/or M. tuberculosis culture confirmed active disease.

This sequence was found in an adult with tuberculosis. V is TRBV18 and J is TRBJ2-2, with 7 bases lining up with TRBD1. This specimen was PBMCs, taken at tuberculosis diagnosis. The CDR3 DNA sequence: TGTGCCAGCTCCTTGAGGACAGGACCGAGCACCGGGGAGCTGTTTTTT. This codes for CASSLRTGPSTGELFF. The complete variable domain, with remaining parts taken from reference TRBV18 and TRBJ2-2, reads NAGVMQNPRHLVRRRGQEARLRCSPMKGHSHVYWYRQLPEEGLKFMVYLQKENIIDESGMPKERFSAEFPKEGPSILRIQQVVRGDSAAYFCASSLRTGPSTGELFFGEGSRLTVL.